Shown below are 25 T cell receptor beta chains from a single sample sequenced in a study of blood T cell repertoires in COVID-19. The assay was immunoSEQ multiplex PCR, and TCRdb's table has in-frame clones only and misses some. The data show over 45,000 clones, roughly 90% seen once. Sequenced: peripheral blood. The origin of the receptors is a woman of 80 years or more with acute or convalescent COVID-19.

This clone came up once. J is TRBJ1-2 and V is TRBV4-2; no clear D gene. The germline V gene encodes CDR1 LGHNA and CDR2 YNFKEQ. V lost 0 bases and J lost 5, with 7 bases in between. The CDR3 loop spans 13 amino acids. CDR3 sequence reads: CASSQDHTYGYTF. The DNA of the CDR3 is TGTGCCAGCAGCCAAGATCACACGTATGGCTACACCTTC.

The J gene is TRBJ2-7, the V gene TRBV18; TRBD1 aligns across 7 bases. The V segment lost 6 bases and the J segment 3 bases; nucleotides outside the gene matches: 2. This CDR3 comprises 12 residues. The germline gives CDR1 KGHSH, CDR2 LQKENI. The CDR3 DNA follows: TGTGCCAGCTCTACAGGGGTCTACGAGCAGTACTTC. Amino acids: CASSTGVYEQYF.

This chain links TRBV3-1 (or the pseudogene TRBV3-2) with TRBJ1-2, with 10 nucleotides matching TRBD1. The CDR3 sequence is 15 residues long. V shed 4 bases, J shed 3 bases, and the junction held 5 bases outside the gene matches. Per the germline V gene, CDR1 is LGHDT and CDR2 is YNNKEL (reference sequence). CDR3 region: CASSPRQGADYGYTF. The CDR3 DNA follows: TGTGCCAGCAGCCCCCGACAGGGGGCTGACTATGGCTACACCTTC.

The CDR3 here is CASSGGGVMYEQYV. DNA of the CDR3: TGTGCCAGCAGTGGCGGGGGGGTGATGTACGAGCAGTACGTC. The chain links TRBV2 to TRBJ2-7; 9 bases line up with TRBD2. CDR3 length: 14 residues. Germline-derived CDR1 and CDR2 are SNHLY and FYNNEI. V was clipped by 4 bases and J by 4 bases; unmatched bases: 5.

CDR3 nucleotide sequence: TGTGCCAGCACGACCACAGCGGGGGTGAACTCCTACGAGCAGTACGTC. It specifies CASTTTAGVNSYEQYV. V is TRBV6-4 and J is TRBJ2-7; 8 nucleotides line up with TRBD2. Germline V gives CDR1 MRHNA, CDR2 SNTAGT. The ends lost 7 bases at V and 0 bases at J; junction bases unmatched: 11. The CDR3 loop spans 16 amino acids.

The CDR3 loop is CSGGLKGGYEQFF. CDR3 nucleotide sequence: TGCAGCGGGGGCCTGAAGGGCGGGTACGAGCAGTTCTTC. This chain uses TRBV29-1 with TRBJ2-1; D may match TRBD1 or TRBD2 (5 bases each). Germline V lookup: CDR1 SQVTM, CDR2 ANQGSEA. The CDR3 is 13 amino acids. The V end was cut by 7 bases, the J end by 10 bases, with 20 bases between.

This clone was found once. This chain connects TRBV15 to TRBJ2-1, with 8 bases fitting TRBD2. The CDR3 runs 16 residues. The trim removed 5 bases at V and 7 bases at J, leaving 13 bases unmatched. Germline loops: CDR1 LNHNV, CDR2 YYDKDF (reference sequence). The CDR3 here is CATSVTGTRLKNEQFF. DNA of the CDR3: TGTGCCACCAGCGTAACCGGGACTAGGCTAAAAAATGAGCAGTTCTTC. Filled out from reference TRBV15 and TRBJ2-1, the complete variable domain reads DAMVIQNPRYQVTQFGKPVTLSCSQTLNHNVMYWYQQKSSQAPKLLFHYYDKDFNNEADTPDNFQSRRPNTSFCFLDIRSPGLGDTAMYLCATSVTGTRLKNEQFFGPGTRLTVL.

V and J are TRBV12-3 or TRBV12-4 and TRBJ1-2, with 7 bases fitting TRBD1. The CDR3 length is 13 residues. J gave up 2 bases and V 6 bases, and 3 bases lay outside the gene matches. The CDR3 region is CASSPTGNYGYTF. For the CDR3, the DNA is TGTGCCAGCAGCCCGACAGGGAACTATGGCTACACCTTC.

J is TRBJ2-5 and V is TRBV19; 9 positions agree with TRBD1. Trimming cost V 10 bases and J 4 bases; bases outside gene matches: 4. The CDR3 runs to 12 residues. Germline values: CDR1 LNHDA, CDR2 SQIVND (reference sequence). This CDR3 is CATTGGGETQYF. The CDR3 DNA reads TGTGCCACAACAGGGGGCGGAGAGACCCAGTACTTC.

V is TRBV7-2 and J is TRBJ2-1, with D maybe TRBD2 (6 bases). This CDR3 has 15 residues. CDR1 SGHTA and CDR2 FQGNSA come from the germline V gene. The ends were cut back, 2 bases at V and 7 bases at J, with 15 bases in the middle. This CDR3 reads CASSLSGRAGNEQFF. The CDR3 bases are TGTGCCAGCAGCTTATCTGGACGGGCGGGAAATGAGCAGTTCTTC. The full variable domain, with the rest looked up from reference TRBV7-2 and TRBJ2-1, is GAGVSQSPSNKVTEKGKDVELRCDPISGHTALYWYRQSLGQGLEFLIYFQGNSAPDKSGLPSDRFSAERTGGSVSTLTIQRTQQEDSAVYLCASSLSGRAGNEQFFGPGTRLTVL.

V is TRBV5-4 and J is TRBJ1-4, with 11 bases aligning to TRBD1. The CDR3 loop spans 17 amino acids. Germline CDR1 SGHNT, CDR2 YYREEE (reference sequence). V gave up 4 bases and J gave up 5 bases; unmatched junction bases: 10. The chain's CDR3 is CASSVTGQGVSNEKLFF. CDR3 nucleotide sequence: TGTGCCAGCAGCGTTACGGGACAGGGGGTATCAAATGAAAAACTGTTTTTT.

The V and J genes are TRBV28 and TRBJ2-2, with D possibly matching TRBD2 (5 bases). Germline-derived CDR1 and CDR2 are MDHEN and SYDVKM. V was clipped by 2 bases and J by 3 bases, with 16 bases between them. The CDR3 is made up of 17 amino acids. The chain's CDR3 is CASSLRVASFDTGELFF. The CDR3, as DNA: TGTGCCAGCAGTTTAAGGGTAGCTAGCTTTGACACCGGGGAGCTGTTTTTT.

The count of this clone is one. V and J are TRBV18 and TRBJ1-1; no reliable D call. Germline CDR1 and CDR2: KGHSH and LQKENI. This CDR3 spans 13 amino acids. With 1 base removed from V and 8 bases from J, the gap between germline ends came to 11 bases. CDR3: CASSPLVREEAFF. DNA of the CDR3: TGTGCCAGCTCACCACTGGTCCGAGAGGAAGCTTTCTTT. The full variable domain, completed using reference TRBV18 and TRBJ1-1, is NAGVMQNPRHLVRRRGQEARLRCSPMKGHSHVYWYRQLPEEGLKFMVYLQKENIIDESGMPKERFSAEFPKEGPSILRIQQVVRGDSAAYFCASSPLVREEAFFGQGTRLTVV.

J is TRBJ2-6 and V is TRBV4-1; TRBD2 is a possible D gene (5 bases). CDR3 length equals 17 residues. Germline CDR1 and CDR2: MGHRA and YSYEKL. The V end lost 3 bases, the J end lost 2 bases, and 14 bases lay between the germline ends. The CDR3 coding sequence is TGCGCCAGCAGCCATCCCGCCGGGAAACCTGGGGCCAACGTCCTGACTTTC. It yields the protein CASSHPAGKPGANVLTF.

The chain links TRBV28 to TRBJ1-6, with TRBD1 matching 7 bases. The CDR3 runs to 15 residues. Germline V CDR1 and CDR2: MDHEN, SYDVKM. The ends lost 6 bases at V and 9 bases at J; junction bases unmatched: 11. The DNA of the CDR3 is TGTGCCAGCAGGACCACAGGGGAAACTAGTTCACCCCTCCACTTT. This encodes CASRTTGETSSPLHF.

J is TRBJ1-1 and V is TRBV11-2, with D perhaps TRBD1 (6 bases). The CDR3 sequence is 16 residues long. V shed 3 bases and J shed 0 bases, with 14 bases lying between them. Germline-derived CDR1 and CDR2 are SGHAT and FQNNGV. The CDR3 nucleotides read TGTGCCAGCAGCTTCACAGGGAGTTTAATGAACACTGAAGCTTTCTTT. This translates into CASSFTGSLMNTEAFF.

This chain connects TRBV19 to TRBJ1-1, with D tentatively TRBD1 (5 bases). In germline, CDR1 is LNHDA, CDR2 SQIVND (reference sequence). The germline V and J ends were trimmed by 1 base and 7 bases, with 13 bases remaining between them. The CDR3 contains 14 residues. The CDR3 loop is CASSIGGGASEAFF. The CDR3 DNA follows: TGTGCCAGTAGTATAGGCGGAGGGGCCAGTGAAGCTTTCTTT.

The CDR3 DNA follows: TGTGCCAGCAGTGAAGGGGACAGGGGTTATCAGCCCCAGCATTTT. Amino acid sequence: CASSEGDRGYQPQHF. The rearrangement links TRBV6-1 to TRBJ1-5, with TRBD1 identical over 10 bases. The CDR3 runs to 15 residues. The trim removed 1 base at V and 5 bases at J, leaving 2 bases unmatched. Germline V lookup: CDR1 MNHNS, CDR2 SASEGT.

V is TRBV5-1 and J is TRBJ1-6; 8 bases align to TRBD1. The ends lost 5 bases at V and 6 bases at J; junction bases unmatched: 7. The V gene's germline CDR1 is SGHRS and CDR2 YFSETQ. The CDR3 length is 15 residues. CDR3 sequence (DNA): TGCGCCAGCAGTTTAGGACAGGGAGGTAATTCACCCCTCCACTTT. Protein sequence: CASSLGQGGNSPLHF. The full variable domain, rest sourced from reference TRBV5-1 and TRBJ1-6, is KAGVTQTPRYLIKTRGQQVTLSCSPISGHRSVSWYQQTPGQGLQFLFEYFSETQRNKGNFPGRFSGRQFSNSRSEMNVSTLELGDSALYLCASSLGQGGNSPLHFGNGTRLTVT.

This chain uses TRBV11-2 with TRBJ2-2; 8 nucleotides line up with TRBD2. The V and J ends lost 5 bases and 0 bases, in that order; junction bases with no gene match: 5. Germline V lookup: CDR1 SGHAT, CDR2 FQNNGV. The length of the CDR3 is 16 residues. The CDR3 DNA sequence: TGTGCCAGCAGCCCTCCGGGGGGGCCGAACACCGGGGAGCTGTTTTTT. It codes for CASSPPGGPNTGELFF.

This chain joins TRBV5-1 and TRBJ2-2; weak D call: TRBD1 (5 bases). The CDR3 has 13 amino acids. CDR1 SGHRS and CDR2 YFSETQ come from the germline V gene. V gave up 4 bases and J gave up 5 bases, with 9 bases separating them. Written as DNA, the CDR3 is TGCGCCAGCAGCCAGGGATGGACCGGGGAGCTGTTTTTT. Translated, it gives CASSQGWTGELFF.

The chain carries TRBV2 and TRBJ1-6; D is uncertain. V was shortened by 0 bases and J by 15 bases, with 18 bases between the two germline ends. Per the germline V gene, CDR1 is SNHLY and CDR2 is FYNNEI. The length of the CDR3 is 15 residues. The CDR3 nucleotides read TGTGCCAGCAGTGAAGCCCCCTACTTTACCCGGGACCTCCACTTT. Protein: CASSEAPYFTRDLHF.

V gene TRBV15 combines with J gene TRBJ2-7; D remains unclear. V lost 0 bases to trimming and J lost 6 bases, with 9 bases between them. This CDR3 contains 13 residues. The V gene's germline CDR1 is LNHNV and CDR2 YYDKDF (reference sequence). The CDR3 nucleotides read TGTGCCACCAGCAGAGACGGTAGCCGCGAGCAGTACGTC. It codes for CATSRDGSREQYV.

The gene calls are TRBV18 and TRBJ1-2, with D unclear. This CDR3 has 16 residues. Germline assignment: CDR1 KGHSH and CDR2 LQKENI. V was clipped by 1 base and J by 2 bases, with 14 bases between them. The CDR3 loop is CASSPRSSISNYGYTF. The CDR3 nucleotides read TGTGCCAGCTCACCACGCAGTTCAATTTCAAACTATGGCTACACCTTC.

This clone showed up just once. The chain joins TRBV24-1 to TRBJ2-5; TRBD1 aligns across 7 bases. The germline V gene encodes CDR1 KGHDR and CDR2 SFDVKD. The CDR3 consists of 14 residues. J gave up 5 bases and V 7 bases, and 9 bases lay outside the gene matches. The CDR3 region has the DNA TGTGCCACCAGCAGACAGGGTAACGTCGAGACCCAGTACTTC. Its translation: CATSRQGNVETQYF.